This T cell receptor beta chain is from a study of CXCR3-negative and CXCR3-positive naive CD8 T cells. On the study more broadly: Roughly 130 million TRB reads in total, about 1.5 +/- 0.3 million per library.

Those CD8+ T cells considered naive were CD45RO-CCR7+CD27+CD95-. Points on this clonotype: The target antigen is unknown.

The authors made the TRB cDNA libraries by 5' RACE using UMI labels. TCRdb re-called the 5' RACE reads; every CDR3 protein appears as one record, without DNA. The table lists about 53,000 distinct CDR3 sequences. Study conclusions and caveats: For memory CD8+ cells diversity was much lower, but both naive subsets had comparably high diversity. The study inferred TCR strength from TRB CDR3 properties and found comparable surface CD5 between naive subsets. Naive cells with CXCR3 showed TRB CDR3s that were more hydrophobic than those in CXCR3-negative naive cells.

The CDR3 covers 15 residues. Germline CDR1 MGHRA, CDR2 YSYEKL. The source of this sequence is a human donor in good health. Some clones in this sample may be carry-over from other donors' samples. The V gene is TRBV4-1, the J gene TRBJ1-2. What was sequenced was naive CXCR3+ CD8+ T cells from blood. Subset specified: CD45RO-CCR7+CD27+CD95- naive CD8+ T cells expressing CXCR3 (TNR3+). The CDR3 spells CASSQGVRANYGYTF.